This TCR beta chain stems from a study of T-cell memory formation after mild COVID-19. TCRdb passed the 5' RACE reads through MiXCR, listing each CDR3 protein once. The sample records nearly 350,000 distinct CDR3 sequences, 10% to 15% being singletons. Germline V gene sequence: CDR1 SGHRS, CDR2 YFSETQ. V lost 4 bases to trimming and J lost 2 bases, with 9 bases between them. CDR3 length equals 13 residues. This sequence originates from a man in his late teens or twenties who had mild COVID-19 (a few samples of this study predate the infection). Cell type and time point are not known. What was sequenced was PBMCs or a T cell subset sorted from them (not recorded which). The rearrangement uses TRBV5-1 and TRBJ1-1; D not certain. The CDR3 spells CASSATRNTEAFF. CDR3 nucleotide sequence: TGCGCCAGCAGCGCGACAAGAAACACTGAAGCTTTCTTT.